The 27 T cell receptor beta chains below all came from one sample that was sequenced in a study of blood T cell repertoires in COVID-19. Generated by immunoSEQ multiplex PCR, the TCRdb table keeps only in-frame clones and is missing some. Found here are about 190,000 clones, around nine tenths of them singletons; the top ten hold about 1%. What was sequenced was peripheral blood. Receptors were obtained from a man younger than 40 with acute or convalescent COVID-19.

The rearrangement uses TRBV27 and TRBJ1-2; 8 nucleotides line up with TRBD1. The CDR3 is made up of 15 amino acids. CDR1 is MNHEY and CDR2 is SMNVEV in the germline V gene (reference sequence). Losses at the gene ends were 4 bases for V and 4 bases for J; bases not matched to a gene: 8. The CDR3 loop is CASSSPGQAIYGYTF. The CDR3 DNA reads TGTGCCAGCAGTTCTCCGGGACAGGCAATCTATGGCTACACCTTC.

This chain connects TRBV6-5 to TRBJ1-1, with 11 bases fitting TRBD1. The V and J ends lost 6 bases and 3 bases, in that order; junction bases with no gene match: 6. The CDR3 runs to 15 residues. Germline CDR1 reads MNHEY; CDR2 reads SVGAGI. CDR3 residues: CASRPQGQGDTEAFF. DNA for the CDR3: TGTGCCAGCAGACCACAGGGACAGGGGGACACTGAAGCTTTCTTT.

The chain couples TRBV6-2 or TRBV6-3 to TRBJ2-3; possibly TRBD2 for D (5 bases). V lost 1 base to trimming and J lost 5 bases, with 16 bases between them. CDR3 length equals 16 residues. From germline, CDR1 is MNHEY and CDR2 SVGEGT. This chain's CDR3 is CASSYWAGEIGDTQYF. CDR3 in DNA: TGTGCCAGCAGTTACTGGGCCGGGGAGATTGGAGATACGCAGTATTTT.

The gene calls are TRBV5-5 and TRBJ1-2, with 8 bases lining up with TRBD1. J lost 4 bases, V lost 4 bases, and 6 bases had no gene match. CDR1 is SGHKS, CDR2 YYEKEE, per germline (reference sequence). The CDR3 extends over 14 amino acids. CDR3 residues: CASSATGAIYGYTF. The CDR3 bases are TGTGCCAGCAGCGCGACAGGGGCCATCTATGGCTACACCTTC.

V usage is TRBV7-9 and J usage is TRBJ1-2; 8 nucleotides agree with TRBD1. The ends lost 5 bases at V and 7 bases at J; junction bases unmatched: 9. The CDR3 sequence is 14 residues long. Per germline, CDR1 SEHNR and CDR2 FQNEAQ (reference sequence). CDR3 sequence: CASSLRTGKSGYTF. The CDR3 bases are TGTGCCAGCAGCCTCCGGACAGGGAAGAGTGGCTACACCTTC. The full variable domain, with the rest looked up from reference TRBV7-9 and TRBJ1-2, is DTGVSQNPRHKITKRGQNVTFRCDPISEHNRLYWYRQTLGQGPEFLTYFQNEAQLEKSRLLSDRFSAERPKGSFSTLEIQRTEQGDSAMYLCASSLRTGKSGYTFGSGTRLTVV.

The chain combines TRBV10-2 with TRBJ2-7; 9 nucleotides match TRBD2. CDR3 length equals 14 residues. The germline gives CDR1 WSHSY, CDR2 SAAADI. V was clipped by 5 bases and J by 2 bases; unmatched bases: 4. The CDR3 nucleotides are TGCGCCAGCAGTATTAGCGGGGGACCCTACGAGCAGTACTTC. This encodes CASSISGGPYEQYF.

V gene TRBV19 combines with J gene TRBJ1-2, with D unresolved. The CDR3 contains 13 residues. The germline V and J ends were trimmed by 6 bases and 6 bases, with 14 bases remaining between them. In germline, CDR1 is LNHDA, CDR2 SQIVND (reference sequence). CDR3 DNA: TGTGCCAGTAGATGGTCAGGTCCTGATGGCTACACCTTC. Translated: CASRWSGPDGYTF.

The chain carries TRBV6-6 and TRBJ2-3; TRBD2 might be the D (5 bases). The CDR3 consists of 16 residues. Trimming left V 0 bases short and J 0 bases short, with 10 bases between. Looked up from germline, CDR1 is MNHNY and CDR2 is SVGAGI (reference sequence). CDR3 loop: CASSYSHSVSTDTQYF. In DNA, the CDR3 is TGTGCCAGCAGTTACTCGCATAGCGTTAGCACAGATACGCAGTATTTT.

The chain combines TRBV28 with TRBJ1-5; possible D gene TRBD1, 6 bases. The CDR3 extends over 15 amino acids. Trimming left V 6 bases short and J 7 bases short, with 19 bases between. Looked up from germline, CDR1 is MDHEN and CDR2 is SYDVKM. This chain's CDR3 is CASRRGGAKGQPQHF. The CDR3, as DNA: TGTGCCAGCAGAAGGGGGGGGGCGAAGGGACAGCCCCAGCATTTT.

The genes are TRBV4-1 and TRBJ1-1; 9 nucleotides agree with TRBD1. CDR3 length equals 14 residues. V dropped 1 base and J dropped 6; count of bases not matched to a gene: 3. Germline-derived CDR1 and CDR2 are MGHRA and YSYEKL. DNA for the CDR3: TGCGCCAGCAGCCAAGGACAGGGGGGAGCTGAAGCTTTCTTT. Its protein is CASSQGQGGAEAFF.

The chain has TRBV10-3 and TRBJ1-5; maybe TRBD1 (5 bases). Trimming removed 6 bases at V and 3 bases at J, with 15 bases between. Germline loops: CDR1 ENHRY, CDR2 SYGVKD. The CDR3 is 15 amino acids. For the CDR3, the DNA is TGTGCCATCAGCGACGCAGGGCTTACCAATCAGCCCCAGCATTTT. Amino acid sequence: CAISDAGLTNQPQHF.

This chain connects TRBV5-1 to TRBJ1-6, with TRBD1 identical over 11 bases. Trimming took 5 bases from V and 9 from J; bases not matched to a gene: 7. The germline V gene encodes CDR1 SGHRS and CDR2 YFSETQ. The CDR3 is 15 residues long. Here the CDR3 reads CASSPGTGGGSPLHF. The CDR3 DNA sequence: TGCGCCAGCAGTCCCGGGACAGGGGGTGGTTCACCCCTCCACTTT.

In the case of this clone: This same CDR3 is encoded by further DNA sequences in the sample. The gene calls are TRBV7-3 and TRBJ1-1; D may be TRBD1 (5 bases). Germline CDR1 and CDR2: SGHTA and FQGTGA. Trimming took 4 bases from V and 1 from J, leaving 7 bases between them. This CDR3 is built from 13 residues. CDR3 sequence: CASSSDRNTEAFF. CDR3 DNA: TGTGCCAGCAGCTCCGACAGGAACACTGAAGCTTTCTTT.

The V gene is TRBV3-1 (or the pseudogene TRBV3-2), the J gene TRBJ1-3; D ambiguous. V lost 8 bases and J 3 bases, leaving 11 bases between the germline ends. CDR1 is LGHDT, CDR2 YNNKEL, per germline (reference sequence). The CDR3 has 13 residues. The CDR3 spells CASSANRGNTIYF. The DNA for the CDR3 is TGTGCCAGCTCTGCGAACCGTGGAAACACCATATATTTT.

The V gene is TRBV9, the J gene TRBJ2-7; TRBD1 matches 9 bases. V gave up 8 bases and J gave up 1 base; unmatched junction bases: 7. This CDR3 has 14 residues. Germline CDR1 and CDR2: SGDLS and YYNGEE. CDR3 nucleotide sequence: TGTGCCAGTGGCCGGGGACAGGGATCCTACGAGCAGTACTTC. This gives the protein CASGRGQGSYEQYF.

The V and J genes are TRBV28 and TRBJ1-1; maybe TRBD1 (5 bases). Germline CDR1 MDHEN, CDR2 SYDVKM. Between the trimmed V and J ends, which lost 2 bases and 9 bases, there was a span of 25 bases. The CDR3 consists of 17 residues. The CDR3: CASSLLKSADIWGKAFF. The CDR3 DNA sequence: TGTGCCAGCAGTTTACTCAAATCGGCGGACATCTGGGGAAAAGCTTTCTTT.

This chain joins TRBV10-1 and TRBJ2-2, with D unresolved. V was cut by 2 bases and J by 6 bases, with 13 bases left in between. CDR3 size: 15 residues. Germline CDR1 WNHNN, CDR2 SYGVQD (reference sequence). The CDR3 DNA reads TGCGCCAGCAGTGAGAGATGGTCCGGGTCCGGGGAGCTGTTTTTT. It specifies CASSERWSGSGELFF.

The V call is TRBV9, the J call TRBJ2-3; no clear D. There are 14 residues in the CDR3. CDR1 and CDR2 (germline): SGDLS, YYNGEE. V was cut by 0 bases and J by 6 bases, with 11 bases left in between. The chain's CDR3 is CASSVVVAGDTQYF. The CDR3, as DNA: TGTGCCAGCAGCGTAGTGGTAGCTGGGGATACGCAGTATTTT.

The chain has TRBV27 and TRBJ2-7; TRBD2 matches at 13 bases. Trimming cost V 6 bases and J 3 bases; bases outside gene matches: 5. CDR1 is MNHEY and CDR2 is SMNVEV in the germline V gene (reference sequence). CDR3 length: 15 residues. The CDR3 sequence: CASRGTSGVNYEQYF. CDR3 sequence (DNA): TGTGCCAGCAGAGGGACTAGCGGGGTTAACTACGAGCAGTACTTC.

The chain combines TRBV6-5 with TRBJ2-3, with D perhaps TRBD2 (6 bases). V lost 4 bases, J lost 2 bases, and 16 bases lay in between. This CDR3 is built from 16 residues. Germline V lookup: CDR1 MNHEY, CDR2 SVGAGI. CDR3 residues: CASSSVAERLTDTQYF. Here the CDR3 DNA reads TGTGCCAGCAGTTCGGTAGCGGAGAGACTCACAGATACGCAGTATTTT.

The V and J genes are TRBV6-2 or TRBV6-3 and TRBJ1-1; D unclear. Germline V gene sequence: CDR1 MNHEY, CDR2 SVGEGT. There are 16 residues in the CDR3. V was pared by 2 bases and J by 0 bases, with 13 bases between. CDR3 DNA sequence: TGTGCCAGCAGTTACCTAGCGTTGATAATGAACACTGAAGCTTTCTTT. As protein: CASSYLALIMNTEAFF.

CDR3 nucleotide sequence: TGCGCCAGCAAAAGGCCAACCGGCGGCAATGAGCAGTTCTTC. This encodes CASKRPTGGNEQFF. This rearrangement joins TRBV5-1 to TRBJ2-1; D gene ambiguous. CDR3 length: 14 residues. The germline V gene encodes CDR1 SGHRS and CDR2 YFSETQ. Trimming pared 6 bases from V and 6 bases from J, leaving 16 bases between.

The CDR3 sequence is CASSLGLTTYNEQFF. CDR3 nucleotides: TGTGCCAGCAGCCTAGGACTCACAACCTACAATGAGCAGTTCTTC. The rearrangement uses TRBV7-3 and TRBJ2-1, with a weak D call TRBD2 (5 bases). Germline V gene data show CDR1 as SGHTA and CDR2 as FQGTGA. With 5 bases removed from V and 2 bases from J, the gap between germline ends came to 13 bases. The CDR3 loop spans 15 amino acids.

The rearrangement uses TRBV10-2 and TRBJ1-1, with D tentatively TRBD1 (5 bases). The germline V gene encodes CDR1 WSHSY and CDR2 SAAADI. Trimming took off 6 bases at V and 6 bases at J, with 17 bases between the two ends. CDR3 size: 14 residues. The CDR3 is CASSPESGRPEAFF. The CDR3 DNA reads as TGCGCCAGCAGCCCGGAGTCAGGGCGACCTGAAGCTTTCTTT.

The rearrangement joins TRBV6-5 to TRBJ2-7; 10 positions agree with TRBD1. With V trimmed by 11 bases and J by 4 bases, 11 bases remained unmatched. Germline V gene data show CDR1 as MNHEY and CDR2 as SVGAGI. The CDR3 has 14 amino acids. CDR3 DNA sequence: TGTGCCTCCGCATCTGACAGGGGGCAATACGAGCAGTACTTC. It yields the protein CASASDRGQYEQYF.

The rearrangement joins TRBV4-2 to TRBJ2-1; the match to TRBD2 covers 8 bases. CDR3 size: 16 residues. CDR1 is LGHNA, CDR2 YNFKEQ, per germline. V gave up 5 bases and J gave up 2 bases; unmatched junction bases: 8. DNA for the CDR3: TGTGCCAGCAGCACCCCCCTAGCGGGCCCCTACAATGAGCAGTTCTTC. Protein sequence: CASSTPLAGPYNEQFF.

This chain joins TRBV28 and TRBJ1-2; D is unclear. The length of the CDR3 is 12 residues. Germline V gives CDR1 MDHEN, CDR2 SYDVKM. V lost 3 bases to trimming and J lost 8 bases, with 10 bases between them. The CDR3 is CASSLLGRGYTF. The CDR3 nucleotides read TGTGCCAGCAGTTTGCTAGGTCGGGGCTACACCTTC.